The 29 T cell receptor beta chains given below trace back to one sample, sequenced in a study of cytomegalovirus exposure and HLA in healthy donors. PCR used 60 Vbeta primers and 13 Jbeta primers. The table came from immunoSEQ multiplex PCR; TCRdb's copy has only in-frame clones and leaves some out. Altogether 200,000 or so clones are present, approximately 85% being singletons, with the ten largest covering approximately 0.8%. The sequenced sample consisted of PBMCs. The receptors were sampled from a woman between 18 and 29 years old in good health and CMV-seronegative.

The V and J genes are TRBV4-1 and TRBJ2-1; 7 bases align to TRBD1. Germline loops: CDR1 MGHRA, CDR2 YSYEKL. This CDR3 contains 14 residues. V lost 4 bases to trimming and J lost 8 bases; unmatched junction nucleotides: 8. The CDR3 bases are TGCGCCAGCAGCCCCGGAACAGGGGTCGATGAGCAGTTCTTC. It codes for CASSPGTGVDEQFF.

This chain uses TRBV19 with TRBJ1-2, with D tentatively TRBD1 (6 bases). This CDR3 comprises 13 residues. With 3 bases removed from V and 8 bases from J, the gap between germline ends came to 13 bases. CDR1 is LNHDA and CDR2 is SQIVND in the germline V gene (reference sequence). CDR3 in DNA: TGTGCCAGTAGTATTGAGAACAGGGACGGCTACACCTTC. Protein: CASSIENRDGYTF.

The genes are TRBV14 and TRBJ2-5; D is unresolved. Germline values: CDR1 SGHDN, CDR2 FVKESK. Between the trimmed V and J ends, which lost 0 bases and 1 base, there was a span of 3 bases. This CDR3 region has 13 residues. This chain's CDR3 is CASSQDLQETQYF. CDR3 nucleotide sequence: TGTGCCAGCAGCCAAGACCTCCAAGAGACCCAGTACTTC.

This clone has a count of ten or more. The V gene is TRBV10-3, the J gene TRBJ1-5; D ambiguous. The CDR3 loop spans 14 amino acids. V was shortened by 2 bases and J by 7 bases, with 12 bases between the two germline ends. Per germline, CDR1 ENHRY and CDR2 SYGVKD. The CDR3 DNA reads TGTGCCATCAGTGAGGAGGGCAGTGGGCAGCCCCAGCATTTT. Translation gives CAISEEGSGQPQHF.

This clone was counted a single time. The V call is TRBV6-4, the J call TRBJ1-1, with D unresolved. Germline-derived CDR1 and CDR2 are MRHNA and SNTAGT. This CDR3 spans 15 amino acids. Trimming stripped 0 bases from V and 3 bases from J, with 11 bases between. DNA of the CDR3: TGTGCCAGCAGTGACTCATGGCCCAGATACACTGAAGCTTTCTTT. Translating it yields CASSDSWPRYTEAFF.

The CDR3 spells CASSLRLETDTQYF. In DNA form, the CDR3 reads TGCGCCAGCAGCTTACGGTTGGAGACAGATACGCAGTATTTT. The J gene is TRBJ2-3, the V gene TRBV5-1, with unresolved D. The CDR3 contains 14 residues. Germline assignment: CDR1 SGHRS and CDR2 YFSETQ. V lost 2 bases and J lost 3, with 10 bases in between. Combining the CDR3 with reference TRBV5-1 and TRBJ2-3 gives the whole variable domain KAGVTQTPRYLIKTRGQQVTLSCSPISGHRSVSWYQQTPGQGLQFLFEYFSETQRNKGNFPGRFSGRQFSNSRSEMNVSTLELGDSALYLCASSLRLETDTQYFGPGTRLTVL.

In this sample, this clone turned up a few times. The chain carries TRBV28 and TRBJ2-7, with 7 positions matching TRBD2. This CDR3 spans 15 amino acids. Germline lookup yields CDR1 MDHEN and CDR2 SYDVKM. V shed 9 bases and J 0 bases; nucleotides not matched to a gene: 11. DNA for the CDR3: TGTGCCAGTAGGGTGGGGGGGTCCAGCTCCTACGAGCAGTACTTC. Its translation is CASRVGGSSSYEQYF.

The genes are TRBV30 and TRBJ2-7; 10 positions agree with TRBD1. Germline CDR1 reads GTSNPN; CDR2 reads SVGIG (reference sequence). This CDR3 spans 14 amino acids. V shed 7 bases, J shed 7 bases, and the junction held 13 bases outside the gene matches. The CDR3 protein is CASSARQGAWEQYF. CDR3 nucleotide sequence: TGTGCCTCATCCGCCCGACAGGGGGCGTGGGAGCAGTACTTC.

J is TRBJ1-5 and V is TRBV5-8; D gene unclear. Trimming shortened V by 4 bases and J by 2 bases, and 16 bases separated the two germline ends. Germline lookup yields CDR1 SGHTS and CDR2 YDEGEE. CDR3 size: 16 residues. The CDR3 loop is CASSPPSAGGNQPQHF. The CDR3 DNA reads TGTGCCAGCAGCCCCCCCTCGGCGGGTGGCAATCAGCCCCAGCATTTT.

The rearrangement uses TRBV9 and TRBJ2-7, with 8 bases fitting TRBD2. Germline assignment: CDR1 SGDLS and CDR2 YYNGEE. The CDR3 runs 17 residues. With 0 bases clipped from V and 3 bases from J, the junction kept 11 bases outside the gene matches. The CDR3: CASSVGVGTRHLYEQYF. CDR3 in DNA: TGTGCCAGCAGCGTAGGGGTGGGGACTAGGCACCTCTACGAGCAGTACTTC.

The genes are TRBV11-2 and TRBJ2-1, with D possibly TRBD2 on 6 matching bases. Germline CDR1 reads SGHAT; CDR2 reads FQNNGV. V was pared by 7 bases and J by 9 bases, with 16 bases between. The CDR3 runs to 13 residues. The CDR3 DNA reads TGTGCCAGCACCCGGACTAATCAGGGTGAGCAGTTCTTC. Its protein is CASTRTNQGEQFF.

The chain carries TRBV28 and TRBJ2-1; D may be TRBD2 (7 bases). Germline assignment: CDR1 MDHEN and CDR2 SYDVKM. The germline V and J ends were trimmed by 7 bases and 10 bases, with 20 bases remaining between them. The CDR3 totals 14 residues. The CDR3 spells CASTVPRGATEQFF. The CDR3 DNA reads as TGTGCCAGCACCGTCCCCCGGGGGGCAACGGAGCAGTTCTTC.

This rearrangement joins TRBV6-1 to TRBJ2-7, with 8 bases that match TRBD2. Germline V lookup: CDR1 MNHNS, CDR2 SASEGT. Trimming cost V 3 bases and J 0 bases; bases outside gene matches: 7. This CDR3 is built from 16 residues. The CDR3 DNA sequence: TGTGCCAGCAGTGATGGGGGAGCGGGGGCCTCCTACGAGCAGTACTTC. Protein: CASSDGGAGASYEQYF.

V and J are TRBV11-2 and TRBJ1-1; D is ambiguous. The germline V gene has CDR1 SGHAT and CDR2 FQNNGV. This CDR3 is 11 amino acids long. V was trimmed by 3 bases and J by 5 bases, leaving 4 bases between them. CDR3 loop: CASSFLTEAFF. The CDR3 nucleotides are TGTGCCAGCAGCTTTCTTACTGAAGCTTTCTTT. The full variable domain, its missing parts supplied by reference TRBV11-2 and TRBJ1-1, is EAGVAQSPRYKIIEKRQSVAFWCNPISGHATLYWYQQILGQGPKLLIQFQNNGVVDDSQLPKDRFSAERLKGVDSTLKIQPAKLEDSAVYLCASSFLTEAFFGQGTRLTVV.

With respect to this clone: Other nucleotide sequences from this sample produce the same CDR3. The chain joins TRBV19 to TRBJ2-3; 9 nucleotides agree with TRBD2. Germline CDR1 is LNHDA and CDR2 is SQIVND (reference sequence). Trimming cost V 6 bases and J 6 bases; bases outside gene matches: 7. The CDR3 extends over 14 amino acids. The CDR3 DNA follows: TGTGCCAGTAGGCCGGGACTAGCTGGCGATACGCAGTATTTT. This translates into CASRPGLAGDTQYF.

The rearrangement joins TRBV10-3 to TRBJ2-7; the D gene is possibly TRBD1 (5 bases). V was shortened by 2 bases and J by 2 bases, with 13 bases between the two germline ends. The CDR3 has 15 amino acids. In germline, CDR1 is ENHRY, CDR2 SYGVKD. The CDR3 spells CAISESAGLTYEQYF. The CDR3 region has the DNA TGTGCCATCAGTGAGAGCGCAGGGCTGACCTACGAGCAGTACTTC.

The chain couples TRBV7-9 to TRBJ2-1, with no clear D. In germline, CDR1 is SEHNR, CDR2 FQNEAQ (reference sequence). Trimming stripped 8 bases from V and 5 bases from J, with 13 bases between. This CDR3 is 13 amino acids long. The CDR3 is CASYWQVNNEQFF. The CDR3 DNA reads TGTGCCAGCTATTGGCAGGTCAACAATGAGCAGTTCTTC.

The V gene is TRBV10-3, the J gene TRBJ1-2, with D hard to call. Germline values: CDR1 ENHRY, CDR2 SYGVKD. The CDR3 has 18 residues. V shed 3 bases and J shed 2 bases, with 22 bases lying between them. CDR3 amino acids: CAISETGQNAGRNYGYTF. CDR3 bases: TGTGCCATCAGTGAAACGGGCCAGAACGCGGGTCGGAACTATGGCTACACCTTC.

This chain joins TRBV7-6 and TRBJ2-1; 7 bases line up with TRBD2. CDR3 size: 16 residues. CDR1 is SGHVS, CDR2 FNYEAQ, per germline. Germline trimming cut 1 base from V and 0 bases from J; bases unmatched to any gene: 3. The CDR3 is CASSLGRGSSYNEQFF. DNA of the CDR3: TGTGCCAGCAGCTTAGGGCGGGGGAGCTCCTACAATGAGCAGTTCTTC.

The chain recombines TRBV7-8 with TRBJ1-1; 9 bases agree with TRBD1. V trimming: 4 bases; J trimming: 2 bases; junction bases outside the gene matches: 8. The CDR3 is 16 residues long. CDR1 SGHVS and CDR2 FQNEAQ come from the germline V gene. The CDR3 is CASSSQGANFNTEAFF. The CDR3 bases are TGTGCCAGCAGCTCACAGGGGGCAAATTTTAACACTGAAGCTTTCTTT.

CDR3: CASSFSQQGPNYGYTF. For the CDR3, the DNA is TGTGCCAGCAGTTTCTCCCAACAGGGGCCCAACTATGGCTACACCTTC. The V and J genes are TRBV27 and TRBJ1-2; 7 bases are a match to TRBD1. This CDR3 is 16 amino acids long. Trimming at V came to 3 bases and at J to 2 bases, leaving 9 bases not matched to a gene. The germline gives CDR1 MNHEY, CDR2 SMNVEV (reference sequence).

CDR3 nucleotides: TGTGCCAGCAGTTTATCTGACAGGGGGGGCACCGGGGAGCTGTTTTTT. This translates into CASSLSDRGGTGELFF. This chain connects TRBV27 to TRBJ2-2, with TRBD1 matching over 9 bases. CDR1 is MNHEY and CDR2 is SMNVEV in the germline V gene (reference sequence). Germline trimming cut 0 bases from V and 4 bases from J; bases unmatched to any gene: 3. The CDR3 totals 16 residues.

This clone was seen just once. This chain connects TRBV7-9 to TRBJ2-7; TRBD1 might be the D (7 bases). In germline, CDR1 is SEHNR, CDR2 FQNEAQ (reference sequence). The CDR3 contains 16 residues. V shed 4 bases and J shed 5 bases, with 21 bases lying between them. The CDR3 spells CASSSQQGRYPDEQYF. The CDR3 DNA sequence: TGTGCCAGCAGCTCCCAACAGGGGAGGTATCCTGACGAGCAGTACTTC. Looking up the rest from reference TRBV7-9 and TRBJ2-7 gives the full variable domain: DTGVSQNPRHKITKRGQNVTFRCDPISEHNRLYWYRQTLGQGPEFLTYFQNEAQLEKSRLLSDRFSAERPKGSFSTLEIQRTEQGDSAMYLCASSSQQGRYPDEQYFGPGTRLTVT.

The chain uses TRBV28 and TRBJ2-7, with 10 bases lining up with TRBD1. The V and J ends lost 5 bases and 4 bases, in that order; junction bases with no gene match: 8. Germline CDR1 is MDHEN and CDR2 is SYDVKM. The length of the CDR3 is 15 residues. The CDR3 loop is CASSIPGQGVYEQYF. In DNA, the CDR3 is TGTGCCAGCAGTATCCCCGGACAGGGGGTGTACGAGCAGTACTTC. Variable domain in full (rest from reference TRBV28 and TRBJ2-7): DVKVTQSSRYLVKRTGEKVFLECVQDMDHENMFWYRQDPGLGLRLIYFSYDVKMKEKGDIPEGYSVSREKKERFSLILESASTNQTSMYLCASSIPGQGVYEQYFGPGTRLTVT.

This chain links TRBV20-1 with TRBJ2-1, with D possibly TRBD2 on 6 matching bases. The V gene's germline CDR1 is DFQATT and CDR2 SNEGSKA (reference sequence). V was trimmed by 4 bases and J by 9 bases, leaving 10 bases between them. This CDR3 has 11 residues. CDR3 protein: CSAMRDSEQFF. In DNA, the CDR3 is TGCAGTGCTATGCGGGATAGTGAGCAGTTCTTC.

This chain connects TRBV28 to TRBJ1-4, with D perhaps matching TRBD1 (5 bases). Between the trimmed V and J ends, which lost 6 bases and 7 bases, there was a span of 24 bases. Germline loops: CDR1 MDHEN, CDR2 SYDVKM. This CDR3 contains 17 residues. CDR3 in amino acids: CASSRDSHSRSVEKLFF. The CDR3 DNA sequence: TGTGCCAGCAGCAGAGACAGTCATAGCAGATCCGTTGAAAAACTGTTTTTT.

The rearrangement links TRBV7-9 to TRBJ1-1, with D possibly being TRBD1 (5 bases). Germline loops: CDR1 SEHNR, CDR2 FQNEAQ (reference sequence). V shed 8 bases and J shed 2 bases, with 12 bases lying between them. The CDR3 sequence is 13 residues long. CDR3 in DNA: TGTGCCAGCTGCCGGGGGGGAAACACTGAAGCTTTCTTT. Protein product: CASCRGGNTEAFF. Filled out from reference TRBV7-9 and TRBJ1-1, the complete variable domain reads DTGVSQNPRHKITKRGQNVTFRCDPISEHNRLYWYRQTLGQGPEFLTYFQNEAQLEKSRLLSDRFSAERPKGSFSTLEIQRTEQGDSAMYLCASCRGGNTEAFFGQGTRLTVV.

The J gene is TRBJ2-2, the V gene TRBV13, with no clear D. Germline V gene data show CDR1 as PRHDT and CDR2 as FYEKMQ (reference sequence). V lost 3 bases and J lost 8, with 10 bases in between. The CDR3 is 13 amino acids. This chain's CDR3 is CASSFVIVGELFF. The CDR3 nucleotides read TGTGCCAGCAGCTTTGTGATAGTTGGGGAGCTGTTTTTT.

The genes are TRBV14 and TRBJ2-1; 12 nucleotides agree with TRBD2. Per the germline V gene, CDR1 is SGHDN and CDR2 is FVKESK. The CDR3 sequence is 17 residues long. V lost 1 base, J lost 10 bases, and 11 bases stayed unmatched. The CDR3 DNA reads as TGTGCCAGCAGCCAAGGGTTCCTAGCGGGAGGGCCAGAGGAGCAGTTCTTC. Encoded protein: CASSQGFLAGGPEEQFF.